The entry below gives a single T cell receptor (beta chain) sequence along with its context. Its cognate antigen has yet to be identified. There are no base qualities to consult, and no much larger clone falls within one base. In the paper's terms, the time point label means: after neoadjuvant nivolumab, at surgical resection. The patients had newly diagnosed stage II-IVA oral cavity squamous cell carcinoma and had not received any prior systemic or radiation treatment. The cohort was composed of patients with HPV-negative, locally advanced oral cavity squamous cell carcinoma. Peripheral blood mononuclear cells were analyzed directly, without maintenance or expansion in culture. Samples were obtained from a longitudinal correlative study of a single-arm phase II trial of neoadjuvant nivolumab in oral cavity squamous cell carcinoma. Subject-matched pre- and post-treatment PBMCs and tumors from three responders and three non-responders were subjected to genomic DNA-based TCRbeta sequencing. Peripheral blood mononuclear cells were collected before nivolumab treatment and were collected again after treatment, at the time of surgery. The Maxwell RSC DNA from Cells kit was used to isolate genomic DNA from PBMCs.

For deep sequencing, PBMC libraries mostly used around 480 ng of input genomic DNA, with six replicates for each sample. The immunoSEQ hsTCRbeta kit was used to prepare TCRbeta libraries according to the manufacturer's instructions. An Illumina NovaSeq 6000 S4 flow cell was used to sequence the final libraries, which had first been combined to 3 nM. On the authors' methods: The immunoSEQ Analyzer handled quality control and preprocessing of the raw data. The analysis was restricted to productive rearrangements, with each unique CDR3 amino acid sequence defining a clonotype. Repertoire clonality was estimated as the Gini-Simpson index, which was computed with the R package tcR. Student's t test was used to compare Gini indices, and Pearson correlation was used to assess associations with tumor size change. In its TCRdb copy, this immuneACCESS table keeps in-frame sequences only and misses some clones. Where compared with another copy, unresolved V genes explain less than half of these, and the others have no known cause. V, J and clone size reflect that table, while D and trimming were determined from the DNA. A total of over 7,500 clones appear in this sample, about three fifths of them only once. The top ten clonotypes cover around 4% of the sample.

The sample comes from a study of neoadjuvant anti-PD-1 for oral cavity cancer (dated by TCRdb to about 2021). Describing the broader study: Three to four biweekly doses of nivolumab at 3 mg/kg were mostly administered to patients before curative-intent surgical resection. Patients with complete response, partial response or stable disease by RECIST 1.1 were defined as responders, whereas patients with progression were defined as non-responders. A roughly 32% response rate was observed in the parent correlative cohort, in which around 12 patients were included. Patients who did not progress were given a fourth nivolumab dose at about day 43 and had definitive surgical resection on days 50-56. Points the paper makes about the study in general: Higher pretreatment blood Treg/Th17 ratios correlated with both higher pretreatment blood TCRbeta clonality and lower post-treatment tumor TCRbeta clonality. Only three patients per response group were included in the TCR analyses, and larger cohorts for validation were called for by the authors. After neoadjuvant nivolumab, non-responders showed significantly higher T cell clonality (Gini index) in PBMCs than responders did.

The clonotype originates from a person aged 35-79 years with oral cavity squamous cell carcinoma. The specimen comprised PBMCs, sampled after nivolumab (anti-PD-1) treatment.

The CDR3 reads as follows: CSVEPPSGNTIYF. Here is the DNA: TGCAGCGTTGAACCCCCTTCTGGAAACACCATATATTTT. In this chain, TRBV29-1 is recombined with TRBJ1-3; the D gene cannot be resolved reliably. V is cut by 2 bases and J by 1 base, and the space between the germline ends is 6 bases. The CDR3 goes from the cysteine to the phenylalanine over 13 residues. This entry keeps only the CDR3 DNA: 39 bases, framed from base 1. The germline V gene encodes CDR1 SQVTM and CDR2 ANQGSEA.